This T cell receptor (beta chain) originates from a study of CD8 T cells in ankylosing spondylitis. Broader study findings: Ankylosing spondylitis blood appeared to be characterized by a TCR beta motif of several highly homologous variants. Clones tied to disease were said to be significantly enriched in matched ankylosing spondylitis synovial fluid.

Germline V gene data show CDR1 as MNHNS and CDR2 as SASEGT. The CDR3 covers 14 residues. Trimming took off 5 bases at V and 3 bases at J, with 14 bases between the two ends. Turning to this clonotype: Its antigen is unidentified.

TCRdb called the 5' RACE reads again in MiXCR, with one record for every CDR3 protein. The sample shows 350,000 to 400,000 distinct CDR3 sequences, 20% to 25% of them seen only once. The V and J genes are TRBV6-1 and TRBJ2-7; D unresolved. The clonotype was recovered from a male donor with ankylosing spondylitis or in good health (not recorded which). The sequenced material came from blood, either unsorted or a sorted T cell fraction (not recorded which). The CDR3 DNA is TGTGCCAGCAGTCTTAACCTCTGGGACTACGAGCAGTACTTC. Translating it yields CASSLNLWDYEQYF.